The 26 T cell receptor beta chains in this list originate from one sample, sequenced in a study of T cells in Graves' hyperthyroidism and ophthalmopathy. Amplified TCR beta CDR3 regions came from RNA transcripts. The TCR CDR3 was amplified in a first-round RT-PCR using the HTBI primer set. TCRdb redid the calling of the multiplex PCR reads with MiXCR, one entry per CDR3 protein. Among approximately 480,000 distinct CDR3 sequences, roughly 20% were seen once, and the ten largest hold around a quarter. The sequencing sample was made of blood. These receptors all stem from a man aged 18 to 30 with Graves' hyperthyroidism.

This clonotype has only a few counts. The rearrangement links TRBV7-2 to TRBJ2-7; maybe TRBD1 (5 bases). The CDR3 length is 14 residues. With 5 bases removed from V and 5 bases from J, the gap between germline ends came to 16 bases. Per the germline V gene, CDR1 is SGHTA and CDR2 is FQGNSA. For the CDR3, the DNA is TGTGCCAGCAGCCGACAGCCGGGTGCGCACGAGCAGTACTTC. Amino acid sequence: CASSRQPGAHEQYF.

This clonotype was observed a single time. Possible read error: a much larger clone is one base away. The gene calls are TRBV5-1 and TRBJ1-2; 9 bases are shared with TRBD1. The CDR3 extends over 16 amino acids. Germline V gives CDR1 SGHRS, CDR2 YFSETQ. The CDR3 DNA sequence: TGCGCCAGCAGCCCCATCGGCGGGACAGGGAACTATGGCTACAGCTTC. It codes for CASSPIGGTGNYGYSF.

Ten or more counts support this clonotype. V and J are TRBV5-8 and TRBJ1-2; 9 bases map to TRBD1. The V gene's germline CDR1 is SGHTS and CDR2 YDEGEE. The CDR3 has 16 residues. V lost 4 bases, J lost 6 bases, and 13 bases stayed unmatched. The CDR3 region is CASSAEPGQGIDGYTF. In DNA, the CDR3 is TGTGCCAGCAGCGCAGAGCCGGGACAGGGAATAGATGGCTACACCTTC.

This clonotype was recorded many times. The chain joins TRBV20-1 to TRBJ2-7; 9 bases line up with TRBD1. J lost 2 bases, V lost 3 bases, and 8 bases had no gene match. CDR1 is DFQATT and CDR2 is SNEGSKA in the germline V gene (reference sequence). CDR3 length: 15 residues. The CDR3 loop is CSARGAGDRAYEQYF. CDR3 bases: TGCAGTGCTAGGGGGGCGGGGGACAGGGCCTACGAGCAGTACTTC.

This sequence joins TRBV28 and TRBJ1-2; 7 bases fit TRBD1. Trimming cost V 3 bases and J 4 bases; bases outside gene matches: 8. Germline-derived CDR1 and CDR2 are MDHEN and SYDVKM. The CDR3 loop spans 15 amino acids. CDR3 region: CASSLSGTAVYGYTF. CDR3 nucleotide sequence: TGTGCCAGCAGTTTGTCCGGGACAGCAGTCTATGGCTACACCTTC.

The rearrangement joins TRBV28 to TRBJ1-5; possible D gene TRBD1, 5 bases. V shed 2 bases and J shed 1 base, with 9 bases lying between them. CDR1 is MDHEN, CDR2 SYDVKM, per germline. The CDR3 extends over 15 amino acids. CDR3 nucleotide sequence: TGTGCCAGCAGTTTAATGGGGCTCAGCAATCAGCCCCAGCATTTT. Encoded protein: CASSLMGLSNQPQHF.

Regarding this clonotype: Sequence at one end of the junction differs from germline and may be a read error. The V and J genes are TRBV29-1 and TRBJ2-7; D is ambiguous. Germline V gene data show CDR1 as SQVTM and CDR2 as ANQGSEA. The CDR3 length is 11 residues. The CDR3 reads CRVEDVDEQYF. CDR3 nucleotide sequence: TGCCGCGTTGAAGACGTGGACGAGCAGTACTTC.

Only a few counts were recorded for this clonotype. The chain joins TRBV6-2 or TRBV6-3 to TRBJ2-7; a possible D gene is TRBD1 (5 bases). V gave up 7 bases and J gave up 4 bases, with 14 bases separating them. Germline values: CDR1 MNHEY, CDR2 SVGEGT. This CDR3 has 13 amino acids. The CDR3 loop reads CASKPQVTYEQYF. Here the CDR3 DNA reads TGTGCCAGCAAGCCACAGGTGACTTACGAGCAGTACTTC.

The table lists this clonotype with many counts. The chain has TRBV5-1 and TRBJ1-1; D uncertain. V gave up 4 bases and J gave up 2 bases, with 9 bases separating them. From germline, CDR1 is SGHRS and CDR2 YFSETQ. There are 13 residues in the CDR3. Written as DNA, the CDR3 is TGCGCCAGCAGCGCAAAGAGCAACACTGAAGCTTTCTTT. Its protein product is CASSAKSNTEAFF.

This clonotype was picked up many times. The CDR3, as DNA: TGTGCCAGCAGTGGGACAGGGGGAGCTAACTATGGCTACACCTTC. Translation gives CASSGTGGANYGYTF. The V and J genes are TRBV6-1 and TRBJ1-2, with 10 bases identical to TRBD1. This CDR3 spans 15 amino acids. In germline, CDR1 is MNHNS, CDR2 SASEGT. The V segment lost 4 bases and the J segment 0 bases; nucleotides outside the gene matches: 2.

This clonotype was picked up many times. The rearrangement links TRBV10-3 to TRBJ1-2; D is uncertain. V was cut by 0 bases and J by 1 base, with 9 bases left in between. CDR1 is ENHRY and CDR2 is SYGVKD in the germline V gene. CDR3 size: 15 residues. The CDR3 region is CAISESLGFNYGYTF. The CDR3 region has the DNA TGTGCCATCAGTGAGTCGTTAGGGTTTAACTATGGCTACACCTTC.

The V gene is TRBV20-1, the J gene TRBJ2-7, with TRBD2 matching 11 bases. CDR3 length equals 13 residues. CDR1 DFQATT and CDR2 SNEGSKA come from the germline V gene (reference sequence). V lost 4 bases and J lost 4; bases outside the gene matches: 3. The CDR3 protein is CSAIPSGRYEQYF. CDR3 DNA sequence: TGCAGTGCTATTCCTAGCGGGAGGTACGAGCAGTACTTC.

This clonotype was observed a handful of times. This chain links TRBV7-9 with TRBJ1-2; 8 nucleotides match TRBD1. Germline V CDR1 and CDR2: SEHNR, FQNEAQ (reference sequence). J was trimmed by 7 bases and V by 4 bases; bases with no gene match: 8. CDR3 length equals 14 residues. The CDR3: CASSSGTGTGGYTF. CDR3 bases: TGTGCCAGCAGCTCTGGGACAGGAACGGGTGGCTACACCTTC.

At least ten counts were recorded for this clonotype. The CDR3 loop is CASSRLRVANQPQHF. In DNA form, the CDR3 reads TGCGCCAGCAGCCGATTACGGGTAGCAAATCAGCCCCAGCATTTT. The chain recombines TRBV4-1 with TRBJ1-5; D is undetermined. The CDR3 is made up of 15 amino acids. The V gene lost 4 bases and the J gene lost 4 bases, with 14 bases spanning the gap. Germline-derived CDR1 and CDR2 are MGHRA and YSYEKL.

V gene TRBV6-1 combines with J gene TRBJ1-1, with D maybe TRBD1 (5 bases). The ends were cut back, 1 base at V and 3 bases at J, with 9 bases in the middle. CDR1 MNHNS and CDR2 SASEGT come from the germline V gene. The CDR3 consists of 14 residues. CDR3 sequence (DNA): TGTGCCAGCAGTGAAGGAGGGGACGACACTGAAGCTTTCTTT. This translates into CASSEGGDDTEAFF.

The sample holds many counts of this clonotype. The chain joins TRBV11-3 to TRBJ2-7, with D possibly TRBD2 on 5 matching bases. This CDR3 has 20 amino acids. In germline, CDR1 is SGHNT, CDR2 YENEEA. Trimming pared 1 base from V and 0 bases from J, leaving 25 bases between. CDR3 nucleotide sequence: TGTGCCAGCAGCTTAGGAGGCGAGGGCAGCCTGAGGACGAGCTCCTACGAGCAGTACTTC. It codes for CASSLGGEGSLRTSSYEQYF.

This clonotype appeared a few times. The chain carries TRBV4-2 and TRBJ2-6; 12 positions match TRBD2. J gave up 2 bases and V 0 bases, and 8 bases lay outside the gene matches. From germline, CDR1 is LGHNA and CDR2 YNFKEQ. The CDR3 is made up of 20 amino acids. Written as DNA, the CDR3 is TGTGCCAGCAGCCAAGATTCTAGCGGGGGGGCAACCGCTGGGGCCAACGTCCTGACTTTC. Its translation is CASSQDSSGGATAGANVLTF.

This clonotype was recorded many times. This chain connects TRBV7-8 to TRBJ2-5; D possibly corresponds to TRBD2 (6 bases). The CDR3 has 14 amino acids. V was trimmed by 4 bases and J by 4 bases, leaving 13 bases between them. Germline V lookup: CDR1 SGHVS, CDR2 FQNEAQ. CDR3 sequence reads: CASSYDSAGETQYF. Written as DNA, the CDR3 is TGTGCCAGCAGCTATGACTCAGCGGGAGAGACCCAGTACTTC.

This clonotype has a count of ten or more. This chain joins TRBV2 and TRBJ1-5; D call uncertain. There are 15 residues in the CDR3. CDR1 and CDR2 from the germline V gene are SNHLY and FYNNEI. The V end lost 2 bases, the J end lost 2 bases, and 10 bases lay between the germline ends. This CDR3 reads CASSELIGGNQPQHF. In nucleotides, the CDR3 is TGTGCCAGCAGTGAACTCATCGGGGGCAATCAGCCCCAGCATTTT.

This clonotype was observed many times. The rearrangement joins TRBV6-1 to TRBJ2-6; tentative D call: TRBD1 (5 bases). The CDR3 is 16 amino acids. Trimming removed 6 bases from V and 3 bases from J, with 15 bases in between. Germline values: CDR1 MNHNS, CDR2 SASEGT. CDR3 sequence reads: CASSPQGGYGANVLTF. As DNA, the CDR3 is TGTGCCAGCAGCCCCCAGGGTGGATATGGGGCCAACGTCCTGACTTTC.

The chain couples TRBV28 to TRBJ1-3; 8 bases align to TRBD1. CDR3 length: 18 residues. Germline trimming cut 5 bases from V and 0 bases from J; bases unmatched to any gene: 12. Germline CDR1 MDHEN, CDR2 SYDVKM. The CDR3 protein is CASSERPGTGNSGNTIYF. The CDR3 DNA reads TGTGCCAGCAGTGAACGTCCCGGGACAGGAAACTCTGGAAACACCATATATTTT.

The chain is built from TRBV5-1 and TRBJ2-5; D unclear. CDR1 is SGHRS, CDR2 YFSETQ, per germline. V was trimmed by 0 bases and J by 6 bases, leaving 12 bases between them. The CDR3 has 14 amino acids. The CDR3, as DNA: TGCGCCAGCAGCTTGGGGCAGCCCGGGCAGACCCAGTACTTC. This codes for CASSLGQPGQTQYF.

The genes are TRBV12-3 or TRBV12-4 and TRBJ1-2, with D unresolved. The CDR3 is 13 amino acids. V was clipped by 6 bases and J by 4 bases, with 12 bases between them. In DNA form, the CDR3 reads TGTGCCAGCAGGGGTGGGGAAAGCTATGGCTACACCTTC. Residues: CASRGGESYGYTF.

The CDR3 DNA reads as TGTGCCAGCTCACGGGCCGGGACAGGGGACGAGACCCAGTACTTC. It codes for CASSRAGTGDETQYF. The rearrangement links TRBV18 to TRBJ2-5, with 10 bases fitting TRBD1. Germline lookup yields CDR1 KGHSH and CDR2 LQKENI. V lost 4 bases to trimming and J lost 5 bases; unmatched junction nucleotides: 7. The CDR3 runs 15 residues.

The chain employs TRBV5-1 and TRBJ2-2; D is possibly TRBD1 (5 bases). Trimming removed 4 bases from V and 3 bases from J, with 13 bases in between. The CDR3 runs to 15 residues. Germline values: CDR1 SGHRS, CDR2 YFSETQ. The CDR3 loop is CASSPLDTYTGELFF. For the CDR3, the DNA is TGCGCCAGCAGCCCCCTGGACACCTACACCGGGGAGCTGTTTTTT.

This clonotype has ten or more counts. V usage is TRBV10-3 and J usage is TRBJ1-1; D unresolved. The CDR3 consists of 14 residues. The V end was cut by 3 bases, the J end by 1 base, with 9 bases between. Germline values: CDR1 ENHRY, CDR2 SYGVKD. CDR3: CAISDEVRNTEAFF. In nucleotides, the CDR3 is TGTGCCATCAGTGATGAGGTTCGGAACACTGAAGCTTTCTTT.